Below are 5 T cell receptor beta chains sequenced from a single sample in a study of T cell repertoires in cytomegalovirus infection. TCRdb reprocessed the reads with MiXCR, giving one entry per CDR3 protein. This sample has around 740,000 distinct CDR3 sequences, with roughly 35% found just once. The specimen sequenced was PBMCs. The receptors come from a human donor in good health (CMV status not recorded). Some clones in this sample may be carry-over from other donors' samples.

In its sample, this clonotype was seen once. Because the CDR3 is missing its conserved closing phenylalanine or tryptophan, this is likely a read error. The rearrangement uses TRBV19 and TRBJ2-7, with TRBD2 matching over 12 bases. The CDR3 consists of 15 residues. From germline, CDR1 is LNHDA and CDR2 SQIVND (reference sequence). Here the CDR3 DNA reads TGTGCAATTAGTATCCTACTAGCGGGAGGTGACGAGCAGTACTGC. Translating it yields CAISILLAGGDEQYC.

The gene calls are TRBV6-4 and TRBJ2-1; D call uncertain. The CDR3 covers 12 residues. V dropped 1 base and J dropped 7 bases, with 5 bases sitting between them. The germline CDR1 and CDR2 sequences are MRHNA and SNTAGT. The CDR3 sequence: CASSDYNNEQFF. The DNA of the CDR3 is TGTGCCAGCAGTGACTACAATAATGAGCAGTTCTTC.

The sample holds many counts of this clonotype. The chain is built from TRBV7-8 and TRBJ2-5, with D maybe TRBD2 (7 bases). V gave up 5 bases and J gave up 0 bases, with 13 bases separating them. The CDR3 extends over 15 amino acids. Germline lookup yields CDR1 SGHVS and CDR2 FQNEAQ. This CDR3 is CASSHWGGHQETQYF. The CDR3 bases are TGTGCCAGCAGCCACTGGGGGGGGCACCAAGAGACCCAGTACTTC. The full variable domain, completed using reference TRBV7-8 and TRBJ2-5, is GAGVSQSPRYKVAKRGQDVALRCDPISGHVSLFWYQQALGQGPEFLTYFQNEAQLDKSGLPSDRFFAERPEGSVSTLKIQRTQQEDSAVYLCASSHWGGHQETQYFGPGTRLLVL.

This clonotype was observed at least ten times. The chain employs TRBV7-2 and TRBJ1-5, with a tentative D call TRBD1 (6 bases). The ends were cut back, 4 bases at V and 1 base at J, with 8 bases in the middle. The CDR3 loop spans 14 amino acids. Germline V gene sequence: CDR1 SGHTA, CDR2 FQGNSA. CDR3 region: CASSYGQSNQPQHF. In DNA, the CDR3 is TGTGCCAGCAGCTACGGACAGAGCAATCAGCCCCAGCATTTT.

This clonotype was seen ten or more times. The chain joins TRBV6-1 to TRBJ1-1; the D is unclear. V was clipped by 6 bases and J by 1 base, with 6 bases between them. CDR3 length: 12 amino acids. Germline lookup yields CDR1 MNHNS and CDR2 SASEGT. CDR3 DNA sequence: TGTGCCAGCAGGGGCCCGAACACTGAAGCTTTCTTT. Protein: CASRGPNTEAFF.